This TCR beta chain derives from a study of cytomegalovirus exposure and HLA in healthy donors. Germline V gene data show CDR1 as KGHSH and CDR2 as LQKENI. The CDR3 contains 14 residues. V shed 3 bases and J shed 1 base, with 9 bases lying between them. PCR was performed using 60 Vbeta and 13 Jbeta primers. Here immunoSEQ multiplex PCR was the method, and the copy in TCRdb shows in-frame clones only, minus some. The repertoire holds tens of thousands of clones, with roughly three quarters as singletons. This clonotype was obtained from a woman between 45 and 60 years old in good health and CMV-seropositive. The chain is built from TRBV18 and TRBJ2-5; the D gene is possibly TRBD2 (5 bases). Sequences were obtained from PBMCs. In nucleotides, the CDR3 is TGTGCCAGCTCACCGCGTGGAGGCCAAGAGACCCAGTACTTC. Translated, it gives CASSPRGGQETQYF.